The clone carrying this TCR beta chain was seen only once. This specimen comes from a study of T cell responses to AZD1222 COVID-19 vaccine. V lost 5 bases and J 9 bases, leaving 8 bases between the germline ends. The CDR3 contains 10 residues. Germline V gene lookup returns CDR1 GTSNPN and CDR2 SVGIG (reference sequence). Some clones are missing from TCRdb's copy, which holds only in-frame ones; the method was immunoSEQ multiplex PCR. The table lists approximately 180,000 clones, over 80% of them singletons. The chain recombines TRBV30 with TRBJ1-3, with TRBD1 as a possible D gene (5 bases). This TCR was sampled from an adult who received the MenACWY meningococcal vaccine as a control. The sample was peripheral blood, taken 28 days after the second dose of the MenACWY control vaccine. CDR3 in amino acids: CAWGGSTIYF. CDR3 nucleotide sequence: TGTGCCTGGGGGGGTAGCACCATATATTTT.